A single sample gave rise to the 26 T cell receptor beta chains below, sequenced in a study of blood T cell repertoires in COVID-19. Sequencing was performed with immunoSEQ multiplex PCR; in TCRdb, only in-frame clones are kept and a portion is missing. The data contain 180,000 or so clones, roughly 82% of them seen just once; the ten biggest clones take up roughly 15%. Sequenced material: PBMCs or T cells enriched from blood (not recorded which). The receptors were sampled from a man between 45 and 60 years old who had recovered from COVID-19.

The CDR3 nucleotides read TGTGCCAGCAGGAGAACAGGGGCGGCCTATGGCTACACCTTC. Translated: CASRRTGAAYGYTF. The chain links TRBV11-2 to TRBJ1-2; the match to TRBD1 covers 7 bases. This CDR3 has 14 amino acids. The junction had 8 bases not matched to a gene; V was cut back by 6 bases and J by 4 bases. The germline CDR1 and CDR2 sequences are SGHAT and FQNNGV.

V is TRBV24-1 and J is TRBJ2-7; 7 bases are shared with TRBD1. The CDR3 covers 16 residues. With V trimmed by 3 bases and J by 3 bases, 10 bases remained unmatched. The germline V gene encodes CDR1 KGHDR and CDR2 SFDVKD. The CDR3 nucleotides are TGTGCCACCAGTGATGGGCCTCGGCAGGGGGACTACGAGCAGTACTTC. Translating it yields CATSDGPRQGDYEQYF.

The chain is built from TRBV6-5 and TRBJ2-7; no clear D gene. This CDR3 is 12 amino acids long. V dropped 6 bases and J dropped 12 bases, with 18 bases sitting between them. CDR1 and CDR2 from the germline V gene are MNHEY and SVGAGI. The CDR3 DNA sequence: TGTGCCAGCAGACCCGACGGCCAGCGATGGTACTTC. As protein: CASRPDGQRWYF.

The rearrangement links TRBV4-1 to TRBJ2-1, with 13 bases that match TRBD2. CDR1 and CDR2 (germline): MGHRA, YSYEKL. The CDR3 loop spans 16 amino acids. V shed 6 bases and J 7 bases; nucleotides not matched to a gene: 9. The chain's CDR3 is CASRHPLAGGGNEQFF. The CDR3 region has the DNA TGCGCCAGCAGGCACCCACTAGCGGGGGGGGGTAATGAGCAGTTCTTC.

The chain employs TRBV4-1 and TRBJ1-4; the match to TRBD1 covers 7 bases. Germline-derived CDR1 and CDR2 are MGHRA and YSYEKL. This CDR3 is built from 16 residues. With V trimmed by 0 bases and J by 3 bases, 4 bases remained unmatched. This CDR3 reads CASSQDAGGANEKLFF. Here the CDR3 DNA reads TGCGCCAGCAGCCAAGATGCAGGGGGAGCTAATGAAAAACTGTTTTTT.

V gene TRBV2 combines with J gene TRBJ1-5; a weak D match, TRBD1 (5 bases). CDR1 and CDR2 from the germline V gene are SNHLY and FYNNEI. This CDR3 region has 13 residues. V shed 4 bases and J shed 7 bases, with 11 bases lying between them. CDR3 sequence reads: CASSGREKQPQHF. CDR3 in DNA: TGTGCCAGCAGTGGCAGGGAAAAGCAGCCCCAGCATTTT. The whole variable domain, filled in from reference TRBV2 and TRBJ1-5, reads EPEVTQTPSHQVTQMGQEVILRCVPISNHLYFYWYRQILGQKVEFLVSFYNNEISEKSEIFDDQFSVERPDGSNFTLKIRSTKLEDSAMYFCASSGREKQPQHFGDGTRLSIL.

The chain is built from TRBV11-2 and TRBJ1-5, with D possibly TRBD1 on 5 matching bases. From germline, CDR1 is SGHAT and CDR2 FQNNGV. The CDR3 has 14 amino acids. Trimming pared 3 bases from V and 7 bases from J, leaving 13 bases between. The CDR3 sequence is CASSFFQGGQPQHF. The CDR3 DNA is TGTGCCAGCAGCTTTTTTCAGGGAGGGCAGCCCCAGCATTTT. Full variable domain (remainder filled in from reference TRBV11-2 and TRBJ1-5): EAGVAQSPRYKIIEKRQSVAFWCNPISGHATLYWYQQILGQGPKLLIQFQNNGVVDDSQLPKDRFSAERLKGVDSTLKIQPAKLEDSAVYLCASSFFQGGQPQHFGDGTRLSIL.

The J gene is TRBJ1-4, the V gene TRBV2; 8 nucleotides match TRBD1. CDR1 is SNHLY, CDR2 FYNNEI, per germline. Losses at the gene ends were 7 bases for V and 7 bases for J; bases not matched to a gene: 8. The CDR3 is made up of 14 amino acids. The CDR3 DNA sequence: TGTGCCAGCACCGGCCGGACAGGGACTGAAAAACTGTTTTTT. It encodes CASTGRTGTEKLFF.

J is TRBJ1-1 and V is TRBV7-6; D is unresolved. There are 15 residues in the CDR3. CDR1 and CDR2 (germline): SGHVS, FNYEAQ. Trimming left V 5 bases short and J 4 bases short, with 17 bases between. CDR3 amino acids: CASSQDGVSGTEAFF. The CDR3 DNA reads TGTGCCAGCAGCCAAGACGGGGTTTCGGGCACTGAAGCTTTCTTT. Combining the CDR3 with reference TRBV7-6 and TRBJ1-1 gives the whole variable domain GAGVSQSPRYKVTKRGQDVALRCDPISGHVSLYWYRQALGQGPEFLTYFNYEAQQDKSGLPNDRFSAERPEGSISTLTIQRTEQRDSAMYRCASSQDGVSGTEAFFGQGTRLTVV.

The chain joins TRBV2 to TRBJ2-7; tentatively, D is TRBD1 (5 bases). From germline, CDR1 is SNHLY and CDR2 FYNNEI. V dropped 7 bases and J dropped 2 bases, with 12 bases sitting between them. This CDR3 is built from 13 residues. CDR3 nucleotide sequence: TGTGCCAGCAAAGGGGCTTTTACCTACGAGCAGTACTTC. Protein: CASKGAFTYEQYF.

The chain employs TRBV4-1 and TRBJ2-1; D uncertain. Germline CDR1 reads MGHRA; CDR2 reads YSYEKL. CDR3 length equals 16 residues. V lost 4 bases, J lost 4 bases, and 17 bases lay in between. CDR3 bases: TGCGCCAGCAGCCTAGCCCCCAGAGGCAGTTACAATGAGCAGTTCTTC. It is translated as CASSLAPRGSYNEQFF.

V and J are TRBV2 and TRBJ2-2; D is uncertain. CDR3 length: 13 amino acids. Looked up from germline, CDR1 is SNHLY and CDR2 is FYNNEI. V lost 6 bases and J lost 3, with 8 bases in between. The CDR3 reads CASSYGYTGELFF. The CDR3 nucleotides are TGTGCCAGCAGCTACGGGTACACCGGGGAGCTGTTTTTT. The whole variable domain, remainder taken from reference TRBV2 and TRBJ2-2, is EPEVTQTPSHQVTQMGQEVILRCVPISNHLYFYWYRQILGQKVEFLVSFYNNEISEKSEIFDDQFSVERPDGSNFTLKIRSTKLEDSAMYFCASSYGYTGELFFGEGSRLTVL.

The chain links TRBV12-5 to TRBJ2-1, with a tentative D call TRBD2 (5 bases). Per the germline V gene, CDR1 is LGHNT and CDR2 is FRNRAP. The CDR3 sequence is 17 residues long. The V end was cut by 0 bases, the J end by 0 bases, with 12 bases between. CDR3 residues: CASGLVLGVSSYNEQFF. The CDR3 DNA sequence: TGTGCTAGTGGTTTGGTACTGGGAGTAAGCTCCTACAATGAGCAGTTCTTC.

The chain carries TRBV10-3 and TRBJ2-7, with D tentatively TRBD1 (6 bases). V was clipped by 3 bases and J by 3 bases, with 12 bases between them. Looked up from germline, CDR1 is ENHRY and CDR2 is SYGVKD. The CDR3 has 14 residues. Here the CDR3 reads CAISDPTGNYEQYF. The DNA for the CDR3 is TGTGCCATCAGTGATCCCACAGGGAACTACGAGCAGTACTTC.

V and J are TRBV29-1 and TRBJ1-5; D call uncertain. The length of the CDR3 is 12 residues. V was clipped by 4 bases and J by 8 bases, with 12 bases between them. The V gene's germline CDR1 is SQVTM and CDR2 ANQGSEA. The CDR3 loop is CSVGEGLKPQHF. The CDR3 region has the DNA TGCAGCGTTGGGGAGGGTTTGAAGCCCCAGCATTTT.

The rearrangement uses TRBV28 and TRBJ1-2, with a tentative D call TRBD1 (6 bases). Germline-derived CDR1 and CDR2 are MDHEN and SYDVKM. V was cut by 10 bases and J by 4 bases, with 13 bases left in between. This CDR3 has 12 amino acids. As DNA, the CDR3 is TGTGCCACCGCAACAGGGATCTATGGCTACACCTTC. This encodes CATATGIYGYTF.

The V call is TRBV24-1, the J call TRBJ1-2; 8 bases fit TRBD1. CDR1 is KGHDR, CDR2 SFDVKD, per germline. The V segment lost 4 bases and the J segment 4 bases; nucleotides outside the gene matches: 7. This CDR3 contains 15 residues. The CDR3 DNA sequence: TGTGCCACCAGTGACTCCACTACAGGGGGCTATGGCTACACCTTC. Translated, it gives CATSDSTTGGYGYTF.

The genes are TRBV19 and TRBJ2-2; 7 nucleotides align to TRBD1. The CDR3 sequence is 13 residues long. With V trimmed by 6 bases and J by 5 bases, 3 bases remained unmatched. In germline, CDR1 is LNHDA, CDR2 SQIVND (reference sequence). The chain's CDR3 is CASRDRVTGELFF. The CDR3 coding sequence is TGTGCCAGTAGAGACAGGGTGACCGGGGAGCTGTTTTTT.

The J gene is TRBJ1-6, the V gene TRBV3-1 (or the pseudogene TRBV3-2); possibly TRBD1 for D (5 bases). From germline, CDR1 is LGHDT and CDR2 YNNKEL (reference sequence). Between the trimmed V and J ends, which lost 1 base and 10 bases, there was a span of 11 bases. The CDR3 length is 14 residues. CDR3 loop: CASSQGGGWSPLHF. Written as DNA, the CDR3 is TGTGCCAGCAGCCAAGGCGGGGGATGGTCACCCCTCCACTTT.

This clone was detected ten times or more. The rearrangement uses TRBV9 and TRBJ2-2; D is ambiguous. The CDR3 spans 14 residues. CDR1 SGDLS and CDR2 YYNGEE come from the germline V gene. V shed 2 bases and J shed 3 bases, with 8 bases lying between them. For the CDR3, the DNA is TGTGCCAGCAGCGTGCTTTCGGACACCGGGGAGCTGTTTTTT. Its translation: CASSVLSDTGELFF.

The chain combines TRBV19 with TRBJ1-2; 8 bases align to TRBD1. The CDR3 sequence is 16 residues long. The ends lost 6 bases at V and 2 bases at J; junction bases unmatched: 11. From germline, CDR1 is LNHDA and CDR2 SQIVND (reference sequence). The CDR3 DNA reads TGTGCCAGTAGATTCACCTTGCAGGGGGCGAACTATGGCTACACCTTC. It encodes CASRFTLQGANYGYTF.

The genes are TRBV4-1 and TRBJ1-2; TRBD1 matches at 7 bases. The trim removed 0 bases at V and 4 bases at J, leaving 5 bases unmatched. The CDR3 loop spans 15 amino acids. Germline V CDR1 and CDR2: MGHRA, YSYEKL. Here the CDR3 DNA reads TGCGCCAGCAGCCAAGAGACCCGGGACAGCTATGGCTACACCTTC. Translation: CASSQETRDSYGYTF.

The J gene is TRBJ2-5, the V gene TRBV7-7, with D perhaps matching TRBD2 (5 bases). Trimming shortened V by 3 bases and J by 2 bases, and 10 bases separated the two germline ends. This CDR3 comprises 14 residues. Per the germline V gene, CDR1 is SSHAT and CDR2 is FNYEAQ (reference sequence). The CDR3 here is CASSFSGLQETQYF. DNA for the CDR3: TGTGCCAGCAGCTTCTCGGGGTTACAAGAGACCCAGTACTTC.

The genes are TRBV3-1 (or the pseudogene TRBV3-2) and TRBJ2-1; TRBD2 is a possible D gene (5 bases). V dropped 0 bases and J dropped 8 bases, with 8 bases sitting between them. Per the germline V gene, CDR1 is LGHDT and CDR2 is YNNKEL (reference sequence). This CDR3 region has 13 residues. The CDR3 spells CASSQEWGDEQFF. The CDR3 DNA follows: TGTGCCAGCAGCCAAGAGTGGGGAGATGAGCAGTTCTTC.

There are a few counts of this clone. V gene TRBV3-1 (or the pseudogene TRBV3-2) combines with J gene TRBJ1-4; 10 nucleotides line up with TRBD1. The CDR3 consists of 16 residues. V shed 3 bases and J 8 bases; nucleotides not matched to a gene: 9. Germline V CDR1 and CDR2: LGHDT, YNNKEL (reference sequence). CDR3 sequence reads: CASSQRGQGSAEKLFF. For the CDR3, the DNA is TGTGCCAGCAGCCAGCGGGGACAGGGGAGTGCGGAAAAACTGTTTTTT.

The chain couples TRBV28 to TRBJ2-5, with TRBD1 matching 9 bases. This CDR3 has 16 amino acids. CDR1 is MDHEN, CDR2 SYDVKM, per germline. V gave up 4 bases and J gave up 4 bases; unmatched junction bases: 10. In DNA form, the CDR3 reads TGTGCCAGCAGTTCCCCCCGGGACAGGGTTACAGAGACCCAGTACTTC. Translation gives CASSSPRDRVTETQYF.